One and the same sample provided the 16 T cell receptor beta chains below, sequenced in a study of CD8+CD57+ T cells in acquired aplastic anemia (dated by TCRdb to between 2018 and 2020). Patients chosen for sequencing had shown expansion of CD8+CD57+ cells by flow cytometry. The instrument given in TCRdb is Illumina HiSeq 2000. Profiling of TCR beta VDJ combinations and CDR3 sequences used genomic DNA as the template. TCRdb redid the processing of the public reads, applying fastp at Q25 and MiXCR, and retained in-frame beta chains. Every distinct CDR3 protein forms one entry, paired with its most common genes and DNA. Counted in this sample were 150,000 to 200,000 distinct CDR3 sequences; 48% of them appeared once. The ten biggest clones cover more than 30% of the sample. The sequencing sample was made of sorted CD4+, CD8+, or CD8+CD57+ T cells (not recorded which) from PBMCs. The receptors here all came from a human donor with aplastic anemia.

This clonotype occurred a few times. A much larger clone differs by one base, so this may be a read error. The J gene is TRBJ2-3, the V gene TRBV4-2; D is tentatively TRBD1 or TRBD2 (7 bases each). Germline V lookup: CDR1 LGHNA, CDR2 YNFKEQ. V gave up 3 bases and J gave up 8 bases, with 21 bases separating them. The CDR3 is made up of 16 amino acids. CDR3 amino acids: CASSHPGGVEAGTQYF. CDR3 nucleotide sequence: TGTGCCAGCAGCCACCCAGGGGGGGTTGAAGCAGGTACGCAGTATTTT.

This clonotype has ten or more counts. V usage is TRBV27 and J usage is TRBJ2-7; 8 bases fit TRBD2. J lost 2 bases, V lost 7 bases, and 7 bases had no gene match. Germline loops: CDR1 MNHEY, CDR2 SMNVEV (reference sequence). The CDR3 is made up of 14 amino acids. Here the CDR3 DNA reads TGTGCCAGCATGGTAGCGACTAGCGCCTACGAGCAGTACTTC. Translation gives CASMVATSAYEQYF.

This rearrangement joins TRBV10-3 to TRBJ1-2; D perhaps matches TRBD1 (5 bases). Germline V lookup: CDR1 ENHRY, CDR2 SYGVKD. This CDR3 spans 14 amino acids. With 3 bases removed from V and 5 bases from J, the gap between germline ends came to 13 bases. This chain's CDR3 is CAISEDQGFYGYTF. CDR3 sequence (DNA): TGTGCCATCAGTGAAGACCAGGGATTTTATGGCTACACCTTC.

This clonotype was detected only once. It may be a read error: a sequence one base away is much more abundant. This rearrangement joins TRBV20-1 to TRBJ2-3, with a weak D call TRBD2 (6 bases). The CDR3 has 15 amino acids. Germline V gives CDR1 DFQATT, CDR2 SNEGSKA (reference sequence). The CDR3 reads CSARAFGSKADTHYF. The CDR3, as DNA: TGCAGTGCTAGAGCCTTCGGGAGTAAGGCAGATACGCACTATTTT.

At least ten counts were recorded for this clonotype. CDR3 in amino acids: CASSQEGHTGGLYGYTF. For the CDR3, the DNA is TGCGCCAGCAGCCAAGAAGGGCATACAGGGGGCCTCTATGGCTACACCTTC. The chain recombines TRBV4-1 with TRBJ1-2; 9 bases match TRBD1. The germline V gene has CDR1 MGHRA and CDR2 YSYEKL. V gave up 0 bases and J gave up 4 bases; unmatched junction bases: 9. CDR3 size: 17 residues.

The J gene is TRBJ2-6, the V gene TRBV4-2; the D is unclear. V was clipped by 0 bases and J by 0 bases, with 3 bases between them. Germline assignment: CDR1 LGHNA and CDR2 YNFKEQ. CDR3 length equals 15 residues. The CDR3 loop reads CASSQEDSGANVLTF. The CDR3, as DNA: TGTGCCAGCAGCCAAGAGGACTCTGGGGCCAACGTCCTGACTTTC.

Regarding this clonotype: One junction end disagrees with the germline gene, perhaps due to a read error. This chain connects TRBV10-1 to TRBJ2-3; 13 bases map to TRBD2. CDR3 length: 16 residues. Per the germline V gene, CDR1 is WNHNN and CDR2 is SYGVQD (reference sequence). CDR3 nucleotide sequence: TGCGCCAACAGCAGGGGACTAGCGGGGAGGGCAGACACGCAGTATTTT. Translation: CANSRGLAGRADTQYF.

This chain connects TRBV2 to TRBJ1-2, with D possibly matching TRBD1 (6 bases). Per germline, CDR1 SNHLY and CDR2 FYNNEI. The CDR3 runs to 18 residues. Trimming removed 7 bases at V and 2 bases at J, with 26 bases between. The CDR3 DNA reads TGTGCCAGCATCGGGGTACGGACGAACGGACAGTCGAACTATGGCTACACCTTC. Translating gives CASIGVRTNGQSNYGYTF.

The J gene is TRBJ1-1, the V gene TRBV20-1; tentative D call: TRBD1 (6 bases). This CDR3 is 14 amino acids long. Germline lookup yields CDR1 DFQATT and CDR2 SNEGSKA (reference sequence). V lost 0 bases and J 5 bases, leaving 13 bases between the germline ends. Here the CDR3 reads CSARDYPQGTEAFF. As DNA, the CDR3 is TGCAGTGCTAGAGATTACCCCCAGGGGACTGAAGCTTTCTTT.

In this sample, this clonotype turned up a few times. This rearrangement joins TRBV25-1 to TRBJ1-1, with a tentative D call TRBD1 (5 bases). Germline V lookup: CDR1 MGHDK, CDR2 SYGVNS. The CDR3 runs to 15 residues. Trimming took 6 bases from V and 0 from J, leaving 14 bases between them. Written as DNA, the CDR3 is TGTGCCAGCAGCGAAGGGGCTTCAATGAACACTGAAGCTTTCTTT. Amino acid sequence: CASSEGASMNTEAFF.

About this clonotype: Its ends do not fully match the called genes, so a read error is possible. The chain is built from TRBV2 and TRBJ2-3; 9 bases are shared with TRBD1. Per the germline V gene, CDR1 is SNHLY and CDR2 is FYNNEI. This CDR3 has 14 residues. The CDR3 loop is CATKGDRVADTQYF. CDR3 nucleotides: TGTGCCACCAAAGGGGACAGGGTGGCAGATACGCAGTACTTT.

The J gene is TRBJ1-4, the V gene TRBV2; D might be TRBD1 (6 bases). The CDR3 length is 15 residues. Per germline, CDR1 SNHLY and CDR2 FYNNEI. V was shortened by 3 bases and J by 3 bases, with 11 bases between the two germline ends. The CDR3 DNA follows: TGTGCCAGCAGTGAGGGAGGACAGTCTAATGAAAAACTGTTTTTT. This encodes CASSEGGQSNEKLFF.

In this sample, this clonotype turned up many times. For the CDR3, the DNA is TGTGCCAGCAGCAAATCAGGGGATAGCAATCAGCCCCAGCATTTT. The encoded protein is CASSKSGDSNQPQHF. This chain connects TRBV9 to TRBJ1-5, with D tentatively TRBD1 (6 bases). Trimming stripped 4 bases from V and 0 bases from J, with 11 bases between. The CDR3 runs 15 residues. Per germline, CDR1 SGDLS and CDR2 YYNGEE.

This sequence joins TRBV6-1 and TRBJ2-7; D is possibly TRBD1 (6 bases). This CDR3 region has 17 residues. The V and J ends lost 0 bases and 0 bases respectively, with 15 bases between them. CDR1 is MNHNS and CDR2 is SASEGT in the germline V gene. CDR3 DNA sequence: TGTGCCAGCAGTGAAGCGGCCCACAGGGTTAGCTCCTACGAGCAGTACTTC. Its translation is CASSEAAHRVSSYEQYF.

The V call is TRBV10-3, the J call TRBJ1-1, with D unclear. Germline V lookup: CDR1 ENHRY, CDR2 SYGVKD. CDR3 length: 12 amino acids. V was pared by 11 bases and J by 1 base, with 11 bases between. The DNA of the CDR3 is TGTGCCTCTAGTGACCCGAACACTGAAGCTTTCTTT. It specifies CASSDPNTEAFF.

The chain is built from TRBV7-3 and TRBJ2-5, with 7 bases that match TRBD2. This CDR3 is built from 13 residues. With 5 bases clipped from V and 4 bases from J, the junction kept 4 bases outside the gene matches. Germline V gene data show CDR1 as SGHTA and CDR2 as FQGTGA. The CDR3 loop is CASSAGVGETQYF. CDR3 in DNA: TGTGCCAGCAGCGCGGGAGTTGGAGAGACCCAGTACTTC.